Listed below are T cell receptor beta chains from one sample, sequenced in a study of T cells after yellow fever vaccination. From the 5' RACE reads, TCRdb called clonotypes with MiXCR, one entry per CDR3 protein. Of 200,000 to 300,000 distinct CDR3 sequences listed, over 6.5% are singletons. The material was CD4+ T cells sorted from PBMCs, obtained on the day of the yellow fever booster vaccination. The receptors shown here come from a man younger than 45 who received the YFV17D yellow fever vaccine. Each CDR3 is given with its conserved first and last residue. D genes are given only for firm matches. A row's size may be missing; if present it is once, few, many or a size class.

abundance: many
d_gene: -
v_gene: TRBV20-1
j_gene: TRBJ2-7
CDR3aa: CSARDFGGLQYEQYF
CDR3nt: TGCAGTGCTAGAGATTTCGGGGGGCTTCAGTACGAGCAGTACTTC

abundance: few
d_gene: -
v_gene: TRBV18
j_gene: TRBJ2-2
CDR3aa: CASSPPMGLSGELFF
CDR3nt: TGTGCCAGCTCACCACCGATGGGTCTCTCCGGGGAGCTGTTTTTT

abundance: many
d_gene: -
v_gene: TRBV20-1
j_gene: TRBJ2-4
CDR3aa: CSAGLDKADIQYF
CDR3nt: TGCAGTGCTGGACTCGACAAAGCGGACATTCAGTACTTC

abundance: few
d_gene: -
v_gene: TRBV5-1
j_gene: TRBJ1-4
CDR3aa: CAHEKRIEKLFF
CDR3nt: TGCGCCCACGAGAAACGGATTGAAAAACTGTTTTTT

abundance: many
d_gene: -
v_gene: TRBV29-1
j_gene: TRBJ1-1
CDR3aa: CSVDLGAGTEAFF
CDR3nt: TGCAGCGTTGATTTAGGGGCAGGGACTGAAGCTTTCTTT

abundance: few
d_gene: -
v_gene: TRBV5-1
j_gene: TRBJ2-2
CDR3aa: CASSPRDITGELFF
CDR3nt: TGCGCCAGCAGTCCCCGGGACATCACCGGGGAGCTGTTTTTT

abundance: -
d_gene: -
v_gene: TRBV29-1
j_gene: TRBJ1-2
CDR3aa: CSAGEGSYGYTF
CDR3nt: TGCAGCGCTGGGGAGGGAAGCTATGGCTACACCTTC

abundance: -
d_gene: TRBD1
v_gene: TRBV29-1
j_gene: TRBJ1-1
CDR3aa: CSVVGQSVAEAFF
CDR3nt: TGCAGCGTTGTGGGACAGTCGGTCGCTGAAGCTTTCTTT

abundance: many
d_gene: -
v_gene: TRBV27
j_gene: TRBJ2-1
CDR3aa: CASSLVLSSYNEQFF
CDR3nt: TGTGCCAGCAGTTTAGTTCTGAGCTCCTACAATGAGCAGTTCTTC

abundance: many
d_gene: TRBD2
v_gene: TRBV6-2/TRBV6-3
j_gene: TRBJ2-1
CDR3aa: CASVSQAGGQSSYNEQFF
CDR3nt: TGTGCCAGCGTTTCCCAAGCGGGAGGACAAAGCTCCTACAATGAGCAGTTCTTC

abundance: -
d_gene: TRBD2
v_gene: TRBV20-1
j_gene: TRBJ2-1
CDR3aa: CSAAGTSVNEQFF
CDR3nt: TGCAGTGCGGCCGGGACTAGCGTCAATGAGCAGTTCTTC